These 19 T cell receptor beta chains share one sample of origin, sequenced in a study of shared clonotypes between healthy human individuals. This table comes from immunoSEQ multiplex PCR, and its TCRdb copy is limited to in-frame clones, with some not included. The sample has 2,100,000 or so clones, approximately 94% seen once. The specimen was naive CD4+ T cells sorted from blood. Subset: CD45RA+ positively selected. The receptors were sampled from a man between 18 and 35 years old in good health.

The chain has TRBV4-1 and TRBJ2-4, with D perhaps matching TRBD1 (6 bases). CDR3 size: 16 residues. Germline CDR1 reads MGHRA; CDR2 reads YSYEKL. Trimming took off 0 bases at V and 6 bases at J, with 15 bases between the two ends. CDR3 in amino acids: CASSQDQGSGGNIQYF. CDR3 DNA sequence: TGCGCCAGCAGCCAAGATCAGGGGAGCGGTGGAAACATTCAGTACTTC.

This clone was counted a single time. The genes are TRBV4-1 and TRBJ1-2; D not certain. The CDR3 consists of 12 residues. Germline V gene sequence: CDR1 MGHRA, CDR2 YSYEKL. The germline V and J ends were trimmed by 7 bases and 4 bases, with 10 bases remaining between them. The CDR3 bases are TGCGCCAGCATGGGTATAAGCTATGGCTACACCTTC. Translating it yields CASMGISYGYTF.

The chain is built from TRBV5-6 and TRBJ1-2; TRBD1 might be the D (5 bases). Looked up from germline, CDR1 is SGHDT and CDR2 is YYEEEE. The CDR3 is made up of 15 amino acids. V was pared by 1 base and J by 1 base, with 11 bases between. The CDR3 region is CASSLLTGRNYGYTF. The CDR3 DNA is TGTGCCAGCAGCTTGTTAACAGGTCGTAACTATGGCTACACCTTC.

This chain connects TRBV21-1 to TRBJ2-7; TRBD2, the table's D call, was not compared with the DNA. TRBV21-1 is designated a pseudogene. This CDR3 is built from 17 residues. The CDR3 loop reads CASTPNGEGLSSYEQYF. In DNA form, the CDR3 reads TGTGCCAGCACGCCGAATGGGGAGGGACTCAGCTCCTACGAGCAGTACTTC.

The V gene is TRBV7-2, the J gene TRBJ2-5; 13 positions agree with TRBD2. The germline V gene has CDR1 SGHTA and CDR2 FQGNSA. Losses at the gene ends were 1 base for V and 8 bases for J; bases not matched to a gene: 13. The CDR3 is made up of 18 amino acids. CDR3 loop: CASSLGTSGGPPLGTQYF. Written as DNA, the CDR3 is TGTGCCAGCAGCTTAGGGACTAGCGGGGGTCCTCCTTTGGGAACCCAGTACTTC. The full variable domain, rest sourced from reference TRBV7-2 and TRBJ2-5, is GAGVSQSPSNKVTEKGKDVELRCDPISGHTALYWYRQSLGQGLEFLIYFQGNSAPDKSGLPSDRFSAERTGGSVSTLTIQRTQQEDSAVYLCASSLGTSGGPPLGTQYFGPGTRLLVL.

The chain employs TRBV7-2 and TRBJ2-2; perhaps D is TRBD1 or TRBD2 (5 bases each). The CDR3 is made up of 14 amino acids. Germline-derived CDR1 and CDR2 are SGHTA and FQGNSA. Trimming took 4 bases from V and 3 from J, leaving 9 bases between them. CDR3 coding DNA: TGTGCCAGCAGCTGGGACGCTTACACCGGGGAGCTGTTTTTT. Translation: CASSWDAYTGELFF.

This chain joins TRBV5-5 and TRBJ1-5; D call uncertain. The CDR3 has 15 amino acids. Germline V lookup: CDR1 SGHKS, CDR2 YYEKEE (reference sequence). The V gene lost 4 bases and the J gene lost 7 bases, with 18 bases spanning the gap. As DNA, the CDR3 is TGTGCCAGCAGCAGCCTTGGACGGAGAGAACAGCCCCAGCATTTT. Protein product: CASSSLGRREQPQHF.

The chain is built from TRBV6-4 and TRBJ1-1, with TRBD1 identical over 7 bases. Germline V gene data show CDR1 as MRHNA and CDR2 as SNTAGT. Unmatched junction bases numbered 8, after V lost 7 bases and J lost 3 bases. This CDR3 region has 14 residues. As DNA, the CDR3 is TGTGCCAGCAAGGAACAGGGGTTTGACACTGAAGCTTTCTTT. This codes for CASKEQGFDTEAFF.

V and J are TRBV5-8 and TRBJ1-4; D is uncertain. Trimming pared 4 bases from V and 2 bases from J, leaving 15 bases between. CDR3 length equals 16 residues. Looked up from germline, CDR1 is SGHTS and CDR2 is YDEGEE. The CDR3 spells CASSRITPGTNEKLFF. As DNA, the CDR3 is TGTGCCAGCAGCCGAATAACCCCCGGTACTAATGAAAAACTGTTTTTT.

With respect to this clone: Other DNA sequences within the sample encode an identical CDR3. The J gene is TRBJ2-7, the V gene TRBV18; TRBD1 is a possible D gene (6 bases). The germline CDR1 and CDR2 sequences are KGHSH and LQKENI. This CDR3 is 14 amino acids long. With 0 bases removed from V and 4 bases from J, the gap between germline ends came to 10 bases. The CDR3 DNA reads as TGTGCCAGCTCACCACCAAACAGGGATTACGAGCAGTACTTC. Amino acids: CASSPPNRDYEQYF.

The chain links TRBV30 to TRBJ2-3; TRBD2 aligns across 9 bases. Germline values: CDR1 GTSNPN, CDR2 SVGIG (reference sequence). The CDR3 is 13 residues long. Trimming cost V 6 bases and J 4 bases; bases outside gene matches: 5. DNA for the CDR3: TGTGCCTGTGGTGCGGGGGGGGCAGATACGCAGTATTTT. Amino acids: CACGAGGADTQYF. Together with reference TRBV30 and TRBJ2-3, the CDR3 gives the full variable domain: SQTIHQWPATLVQPVGSPLSLECTVEGTSNPNLYWYRQAAGRGLQLLFYSVGIGQISSEVPQNLSASRPQDRQFILSSKKLLLSDSGFYLCACGAGGADTQYFGPGTRLTVL.

The table lists this clone with a count of one. The chain recombines TRBV20-1 with TRBJ2-7; D assignment may be TRBD1 or TRBD2 (5 bases each). The CDR3 contains 11 residues. Germline V gives CDR1 DFQATT, CDR2 SNEGSKA (reference sequence). Trimming pared 4 bases from V and 7 bases from J, leaving 11 bases between. Here the CDR3 reads CSAIGEGEQYF. The CDR3 nucleotides are TGCAGTGCTATCGGCGAGGGGGAGCAGTACTTC.

V and J are TRBV11-2 and TRBJ2-2; D is possibly TRBD2 (5 bases). From germline, CDR1 is SGHAT and CDR2 FQNNGV. V was clipped by 6 bases and J by 0 bases, with 11 bases between them. CDR3 length: 15 amino acids. CDR3 amino acids: CASSRAEANTGELFF. In nucleotides, the CDR3 is TGTGCCAGCAGTCGGGCGGAGGCGAACACCGGGGAGCTGTTTTTT. Supplemented by reference TRBV11-2 and TRBJ2-2, the full variable domain reads EAGVAQSPRYKIIEKRQSVAFWCNPISGHATLYWYQQILGQGPKLLIQFQNNGVVDDSQLPKDRFSAERLKGVDSTLKIQPAKLEDSAVYLCASSRAEANTGELFFGEGSRLTVL.

The DNA for the CDR3 is TGTGCCAGCGGAGCTGACAGGGCTGAAGCTTTCTTT. Protein product: CASGADRAEAFF. The rearrangement links TRBV6-1 to TRBJ1-1, with 7 bases matching TRBD1. V dropped 8 bases and J dropped 6; count of bases not matched to a gene: 6. Per germline, CDR1 MNHNS and CDR2 SASEGT. This CDR3 has 12 residues.

V and J are TRBV6-1 and TRBJ2-1, with 9 bases fitting TRBD2. The CDR3 totals 13 residues. Trimming removed 7 bases from V and 8 bases from J; junction bases left unmatched: 6. CDR1 and CDR2 from the germline V gene are MNHNS and SASEGT. In DNA form, the CDR3 reads TGTGCCAGCATCCCAGCGGGGGGTCATGAGCAGTTCTTC. Translated: CASIPAGGHEQFF.

The rearrangement joins TRBV10-3 to TRBJ2-1; 11 bases align to TRBD2. With V trimmed by 6 bases and J by 4 bases, 5 bases remained unmatched. Per the germline V gene, CDR1 is ENHRY and CDR2 is SYGVKD. The CDR3 covers 15 residues. This CDR3 reads CAIRQTSGGYNEQFF. The CDR3 region has the DNA TGTGCCATCAGACAAACTAGCGGGGGATACAATGAGCAGTTCTTC.

The chain links TRBV5-1 to TRBJ2-5; D unresolved. The germline gives CDR1 SGHRS, CDR2 YFSETQ. V was shortened by 5 bases and J by 4 bases, with 12 bases between the two germline ends. This CDR3 has 13 residues. CDR3 DNA sequence: TGCGCCAGCAGGCCTTCGGGCGCAGAGACCCAGTACTTC. Translated, it gives CASRPSGAETQYF.

V and J are TRBV5-1 and TRBJ1-6; unclear D gene. The V gene lost 3 bases and the J gene lost 1 base, with 14 bases spanning the gap. The CDR3 loop spans 17 amino acids. Germline V gene sequence: CDR1 SGHRS, CDR2 YFSETQ. Written as DNA, the CDR3 is TGCGCCAGCAGCTCCACACCGATGGGTTCCTATAATTCACCCCTCCACTTT. Its protein product is CASSSTPMGSYNSPLHF.

The J gene is TRBJ2-5, the V gene TRBV5-1; D uncertain. CDR3 length equals 13 residues. CDR1 and CDR2 from the germline V gene are SGHRS and YFSETQ. Trimming stripped 1 base from V and 4 bases from J, with 8 bases between. For the CDR3, the DNA is TGCGCCAGCAGCTTGCGTGACGGAGAGACCCAGTACTTC. It specifies CASSLRDGETQYF. The full variable domain, with the rest looked up from reference TRBV5-1 and TRBJ2-5, is KAGVTQTPRYLIKTRGQQVTLSCSPISGHRSVSWYQQTPGQGLQFLFEYFSETQRNKGNFPGRFSGRQFSNSRSEMNVSTLELGDSALYLCASSLRDGETQYFGPGTRLLVL.